The entry below describes one T cell receptor (beta chain). Its antigen is undetermined. The sample belongs to a study of cytomegalovirus exposure and HLA in healthy donors. In the study overall: According to later analysis, the same platform produced the roughly 130 validation and approximately 700 first-cohort repertoires.

This table comes from immunoSEQ multiplex PCR, and its TCRdb copy is limited to in-frame clones, with some not included. There are 150,000 to 200,000 clones in the sample; roughly nine tenths occur only once, and roughly 3% lies in the top ten. The donors were part of the validation cohort of 95 to 150 subjects. That cohort was separate from the first cohort, which comprised 500 to 700 subjects. Study-wide points: The classifier was said to identify cytomegalovirus status with high specificity and sensitivity.

This CDR3 is built from 14 residues. After removal of 4 bases from V and 5 bases from J, the junction contained 4 bases not matched to a gene. Germline values: CDR1 SGHRS, CDR2 YFSETQ. The chain uses TRBV5-1 and TRBJ1-5, with 9 bases lining up with TRBD1. The clonotype was recovered from a woman in her late teens or twenties in good health and CMV-seropositive. Sequencing used PBMCs. This chain's CDR3 is CASSRTGADQPQHF. The CDR3 nucleotides read TGCGCCAGCAGCCGGACAGGGGCGGATCAGCCCCAGCATTTT.